Each of the 20 T cell receptor beta chains below was sequenced from the same sample in a study of human T cells and chemical hapten exposure. Time point described: pre-sensitization, week 0. Treatment denoted: therapeutic diphenylcyclopropenone sensitization with weekly scalp DPC. A single record per CDR3 protein comes from TCRdb applying MiXCR to the RACE reads. The profile shows more than 300,000 distinct CDR3 sequences, around 5.5% of them singletons. The specimen comprised whole blood, sampled in connection with sensitization to the hapten diphenylcyclopropenone (DPC). All receptors derive from a woman under 30 with alopecia areata. Some clones in this sample may be carry-over from other donors' samples.

V and J are TRBV6-2 or TRBV6-3 and TRBJ1-2; D uncertain. CDR3 length equals 11 residues. V lost 8 bases and J 8 bases, leaving 12 bases between the germline ends. The germline V gene encodes CDR1 MNHEY and CDR2 SVGEGT. The CDR3 sequence is CASGHSNGYTF. CDR3 nucleotides: TGTGCCAGCGGCCACTCCAACGGCTACACCTTC.

Remarks on this clonotype: This may come from a read error, since a much larger clone is one base off. The chain joins TRBV6-2 or TRBV6-3 to TRBJ1-6, with D possibly being TRBD1 (5 bases). Germline assignment: CDR1 MNHEY and CDR2 SVGEGT. The V and J ends lost 10 bases and 7 bases respectively, with 14 bases between them. CDR3 length: 13 amino acids. CDR3 sequence reads: CANRPDRNSPLHF. In DNA form, the CDR3 reads TGTGCCAACAGACCCGACAGAAATTCACCCCTCCACTTT.

This clonotype was counted a few times. The chain carries TRBV20-1 and TRBJ2-3; D is perhaps TRBD1 (6 bases). Trimming removed 3 bases at V and 0 bases at J, with 13 bases between. Germline loops: CDR1 DFQATT, CDR2 SNEGSKA (reference sequence). The CDR3 covers 15 residues. The CDR3 spells CSASDWGTSTDTQYF. The CDR3, as DNA: TGCAGTGCTAGTGATTGGGGGACAAGCACAGATACGCAGTATTTT.

This chain uses TRBV24-1 with TRBJ1-5; TRBD1 matches 10 bases. Germline CDR1 is KGHDR and CDR2 is SFDVKD. With V trimmed by 4 bases and J by 1 base, 3 bases remained unmatched. This CDR3 comprises 16 residues. The DNA of the CDR3 is TGTGCCACCAGTGACGAGGGACAGGGGAGCAATCAGCCCCAGCATTTT. It yields the protein CATSDEGQGSNQPQHF.

This clonotype was picked up a small number of times. This chain links TRBV12-3 or TRBV12-4 with TRBJ1-3; D is unresolved. Trimming removed 2 bases at V and 4 bases at J, with 12 bases between. The CDR3 sequence is 15 residues long. The CDR3 spells CASSLSGPAGNTIYF. CDR3 coding DNA: TGTGCCAGCAGTTTAAGCGGGCCTGCGGGAAACACCATATATTTT.

This clonotype was detected ten times or more. The chain uses TRBV4-2 and TRBJ1-1; D call uncertain. Germline CDR1 is LGHNA and CDR2 is YNFKEQ. The CDR3 consists of 13 residues. Trimming shortened V by 0 bases and J by 5 bases, and 7 bases separated the two germline ends. The CDR3 DNA sequence: TGTGCCAGCAGCCAAGAAGTGGAAACTGAAGCTTTCTTT. Protein: CASSQEVETEAFF.

The chain links TRBV24-1 to TRBJ1-5; no reliable D call. V lost 12 bases to trimming and J lost 2 bases, with 10 bases between them. The germline V gene has CDR1 KGHDR and CDR2 SFDVKD. This CDR3 spans 12 amino acids. Here the CDR3 reads CAASGGNQPQHF. CDR3 bases: TGTGCCGCCTCCGGAGGCAATCAGCCCCAGCATTTT.

The chain employs TRBV5-1 and TRBJ2-5, with 7 bases fitting TRBD1. The V and J ends lost 3 bases and 6 bases, in that order; junction bases with no gene match: 11. The germline V gene encodes CDR1 SGHRS and CDR2 YFSETQ. This CDR3 is 15 amino acids long. CDR3 sequence reads: CASSWIETGSKTQYF. The CDR3 DNA follows: TGCGCCAGCAGCTGGATTGAGACAGGGTCCAAGACCCAGTACTTC.

This chain links TRBV10-3 with TRBJ1-2, with D possibly TRBD1 on 5 matching bases. Germline values: CDR1 ENHRY, CDR2 SYGVKD. This CDR3 contains 14 residues. V was shortened by 9 bases and J by 5 bases, with 19 bases between the two germline ends. In nucleotides, the CDR3 is TGTGCCATTCGATCCCCCAGGGAGCGATATGGCTACACCTTC. Translating gives CAIRSPRERYGYTF.

This clonotype was seen ten or more times. The chain is built from TRBV3-1 and TRBJ2-3, with no clear D. Trimming took 1 base from V and 0 from J, leaving 8 bases between them. The germline V gene has CDR1 LGHDT and CDR2 YNNKEL (reference sequence). The CDR3 totals 15 residues. In DNA, the CDR3 is TGTGCCAGCAGCCAAGGGGCGCTCAGCACAGATACGCAGTATTTT. This sequence encodes CASSQGALSTDTQYF.

In its sample, this clonotype was seen a few times. The V gene is TRBV7-2, the J gene TRBJ2-6; D is perhaps TRBD1 (6 bases). Trimming took 9 bases from V and 0 from J, leaving 21 bases between them. This CDR3 spans 18 amino acids. The germline V gene encodes CDR1 SGHTA and CDR2 FQGNSA. This CDR3 is CASSEKYRDSSGANVLTF. CDR3 bases: TGTGCCAGTTCGGAAAAATACAGGGATTCCTCTGGGGCCAACGTCCTGACTTTC.

V usage is TRBV29-1 and J usage is TRBJ1-1, with 8 bases lining up with TRBD1. Germline assignment: CDR1 SQVTM and CDR2 ANQGSEA. The V gene end was trimmed by 5 bases and the J gene end by 4 bases; junction bases not matched to a gene: 12. CDR3 length: 15 amino acids. The CDR3 region has the DNA TGCAGCGTTTCACGGACAGGGTTGGAGGCCACTGAAGCTTTCTTT. This encodes CSVSRTGLEATEAFF.

This clonotype occurred many times. The V and J genes are TRBV27 and TRBJ1-5; 7 positions match TRBD1. This CDR3 comprises 15 residues. J was trimmed by 2 bases and V by 4 bases; bases with no gene match: 5. The germline V gene encodes CDR1 MNHEY and CDR2 SMNVEV (reference sequence). The CDR3 DNA sequence: TGTGCCAGCAGTTCGACCGGGACAGGCAATCAGCCCCAGCATTTT. It is translated as CASSSTGTGNQPQHF.

This clonotype was counted only a few times. The V call is TRBV7-9, the J call TRBJ1-3; no clear D gene. Germline lookup yields CDR1 SEHNR and CDR2 FQNEAQ (reference sequence). Trimming took 7 bases from V and 0 from J, leaving 13 bases between them. The CDR3 contains 15 residues. CDR3 region: CASTSVGFSGNTIYF. The CDR3 DNA reads TGTGCCAGCACCTCCGTAGGATTCTCTGGAAACACCATATATTTT.

This clonotype was detected a few times. The chain employs TRBV7-2 and TRBJ1-5, with TRBD1 as a possible D gene (6 bases). The CDR3 sequence is 14 residues long. CDR1 SGHTA and CDR2 FQGNSA come from the germline V gene. V dropped 3 bases and J dropped 5 bases, with 11 bases sitting between them. CDR3 amino acids: CASSFKAGDQPQHF. The CDR3 DNA is TGTGCCAGCAGCTTTAAGGCAGGGGATCAGCCCCAGCATTTT.

This chain joins TRBV12-3 or TRBV12-4 and TRBJ2-7; TRBD2 aligns across 7 bases. The CDR3 runs 14 residues. V lost 5 bases and J lost 3; bases outside the gene matches: 7. Here the CDR3 DNA reads TGTGCCAGCAGTGCAGCGGGACTTCGCTACGAGCAGTACTTC. It codes for CASSAAGLRYEQYF.

This clonotype was observed a handful of times. V gene TRBV29-1 combines with J gene TRBJ2-2; a weak D match, TRBD1 (6 bases). With 4 bases removed from V and 0 bases from J, the gap between germline ends came to 12 bases. Germline CDR1 SQVTM, CDR2 ANQGSEA. This CDR3 comprises 15 residues. The CDR3 nucleotides read TGCAGCGTTGTGGTCAGGGGATCGAACACCGGGGAGCTGTTTTTT. This encodes CSVVVRGSNTGELFF.

This clonotype has only a few counts. CDR3 region: CASSLGDSITDTQYF. CDR3 DNA sequence: TGTGCCAGCAGCCTAGGGGACAGCATCACAGATACGCAGTATTTT. The J gene is TRBJ2-3, the V gene TRBV11-3; TRBD1 matches at 7 bases. CDR1 and CDR2 from the germline V gene are SGHNT and YENEEA. The CDR3 loop spans 15 amino acids. The V and J ends lost 5 bases and 2 bases, in that order; junction bases with no gene match: 7.

This clonotype has just a few counts. The chain combines TRBV28 with TRBJ1-1; the D gene is possibly TRBD1 (5 bases). CDR1 and CDR2 (germline): MDHEN, SYDVKM. Deletions cut 2 bases from V and 5 bases from J, with 12 bases between. The CDR3 is 14 amino acids. CDR3 residues: CASSLPQGGTEAFF. The CDR3 DNA is TGTGCCAGCAGTTTACCCCAGGGAGGAACTGAAGCTTTCTTT.

About this clonotype itself: This sequence may be a read error, since a much larger clone differs from it by one base. This chain connects TRBV5-6 to TRBJ1-2; TRBD1 might be the D (5 bases). Germline V gives CDR1 SGHDT, CDR2 YYEEEE. The CDR3 is 14 residues long. The CDR3 protein is CARSFTDTTYGYTF. The CDR3 region has the DNA TGTGCCAGGAGCTTTACGGACACCACCTATGGCTACACCTTC.